A single sample gave rise to the 29 T cell receptor beta chains below, sequenced in a study of beta chain features in type 1 diabetes. Their recognized antigens are unknown. Study-level points and caveats: All four CD4+ subsets of Type 1 diabetes patients contained TCRB CDR3s that were moderately but significantly shorter.

The isolated RNA, all of it, was reverse transcribed, so expressed TCRB transcripts were what got sequenced. The protocol was immunoSEQ multiplex PCR, while the TCRdb copy is restricted to in-frame clones and leaves out a portion. The top ten clones hold approximately 0.7% of a sample with 100,000 to 150,000 clones, roughly 10% of them seen once. Input material: central memory CD4+ T cells from blood. The receptor source for this set is a man aged 30 to 39 with type 1 diabetes.

There are many counts of this clone. Other DNA sequences in the sample encode the same CDR3. This sequence joins TRBV7-9 and TRBJ2-2, with 7 bases matching TRBD2. Germline V gene lookup returns CDR1 SEHNR and CDR2 FQNEAQ (reference sequence). This CDR3 is built from 15 residues. J was trimmed by 1 base and V by 3 bases; bases with no gene match: 2. CDR3 loop: CASSFLAVNTGELFF. CDR3 DNA: TGTGCCAGCAGCTTCCTAGCGGTGAACACCGGGGAGCTGTTTTTT.

V usage is TRBV28 and J usage is TRBJ2-5; D gene unclear. CDR1 is MDHEN and CDR2 is SYDVKM in the germline V gene. The CDR3 consists of 14 residues. The V end was cut by 2 bases, the J end by 1 base, with 8 bases between. This chain's CDR3 is CASSLGQTQETQYF. The CDR3 coding sequence is TGTGCCAGCAGTTTAGGGCAGACCCAAGAGACCCAGTACTTC.

This clone was counted between two and nine times. The J gene is TRBJ1-6, the V gene TRBV19, with D possibly being TRBD1 (5 bases). Per germline, CDR1 LNHDA and CDR2 SQIVND (reference sequence). CDR3 length: 13 residues. V lost 6 bases and J 10 bases, leaving 13 bases between the germline ends. The CDR3 bases are TGTGCCAGTAGGGATATCCAGGGATCACCCCTCCACTTT. This codes for CASRDIQGSPLHF. Looking up the rest from reference TRBV19 and TRBJ1-6 gives the full variable domain: DGGITQSPKYLFRKEGQNVTLSCEQNLNHDAMYWYRQDPGQGLRLIYYSQIVNDFQKGDIAEGYSVSREKKESFPLTVTSAQKNPTAFYLCASRDIQGSPLHFGNGTRLTVT.

The V and J genes are TRBV7-9 and TRBJ2-2, with 9 bases lining up with TRBD2. V dropped 8 bases and J dropped 7; count of bases not matched to a gene: 11. Germline V CDR1 and CDR2: SEHNR, FQNEAQ (reference sequence). This CDR3 comprises 15 residues. The CDR3 reads CASPRGGAVVGELFF. The DNA for the CDR3 is TGTGCCAGCCCCCGCGGGGGGGCGGTCGTCGGGGAGCTGTTTTTT. The full variable domain, with the rest looked up from reference TRBV7-9 and TRBJ2-2, is DTGVSQNPRHKITKRGQNVTFRCDPISEHNRLYWYRQTLGQGPEFLTYFQNEAQLEKSRLLSDRFSAERPKGSFSTLEIQRTEQGDSAMYLCASPRGGAVVGELFFGEGSRLTVL.

The gene calls are TRBV2 and TRBJ2-1; 8 nucleotides match TRBD2. Germline V gene lookup returns CDR1 SNHLY and CDR2 FYNNEI. With 8 bases clipped from V and 4 bases from J, the junction kept 7 bases outside the gene matches. The length of the CDR3 is 14 residues. The CDR3 DNA is TGTGCCAGCGGCGGGGGGCATGGATACAATGAGCAGTTCTTC. It is translated as CASGGGHGYNEQFF.

The V call is TRBV27, the J call TRBJ2-5; perhaps TRBD2 as D (6 bases). The V and J ends lost 4 bases and 7 bases respectively, with 19 bases between them. Germline loops: CDR1 MNHEY, CDR2 SMNVEV (reference sequence). The CDR3 is made up of 15 amino acids. The CDR3 nucleotides read TGTGCCAGCAGTTGGAGGGCCGACCTCCCGGGGACCCAGTACTTC. Translation gives CASSWRADLPGTQYF.

The table lists this clone with a few counts. The chain employs TRBV28 and TRBJ1-2, with D unresolved. The CDR3 runs 15 residues. In germline, CDR1 is MDHEN, CDR2 SYDVKM. V was trimmed by 10 bases and J by 0 bases, leaving 18 bases between them. The CDR3 protein is CATKALLNSNYGYTF. The CDR3 nucleotides read TGTGCCACCAAAGCACTGTTAAATTCTAACTATGGCTACACCTTC.

This clone turned up a few times. This chain uses TRBV7-9 with TRBJ1-1; the D is unclear. CDR1 is SEHNR, CDR2 FQNEAQ, per germline (reference sequence). The CDR3 consists of 17 residues. V lost 4 bases and J 0 bases, leaving 18 bases between the germline ends. This CDR3 reads CASSSGYGWTVNTEAFF. DNA for the CDR3: TGTGCCAGCAGCTCGGGATATGGGTGGACGGTGAACACTGAAGCTTTCTTT.

The chain has TRBV7-2 and TRBJ2-3; TRBD2 agrees at 11 bases. The CDR3 consists of 16 residues. The J segment lost 2 bases and the V segment lost 5 bases, leaving 6 bases of the junction unmatched. Germline V gives CDR1 SGHTA, CDR2 FQGNSA. The CDR3, as DNA: TGTGCCAGCAGCACAGGACTAGCGGGCAACACAGATACGCAGTATTTT. Protein product: CASSTGLAGNTDTQYF.

This clone showed up many times. The chain is built from TRBV19 and TRBJ2-1; weak D call: TRBD1 (5 bases). Trimming stripped 5 bases from V and 11 bases from J, with 22 bases between. CDR3 length equals 15 residues. Germline CDR1 LNHDA, CDR2 SQIVND (reference sequence). CDR3 DNA sequence: TGTGCCAGTAGTCCAGGGTACGGGCCGATACTCAAGCAGTTCTTC. Its translation is CASSPGYGPILKQFF.

This clone was seen ten or more times. The chain carries TRBV5-1 and TRBJ1-1; no reliable D call. Trimming removed 2 bases from V and 3 bases from J, with 8 bases in between. CDR3 length equals 13 residues. CDR1 is SGHRS, CDR2 YFSETQ, per germline. DNA of the CDR3: TGCGCCAGCAGCTTCGGACTTGACACTGAAGCTTTCTTT. Encoded protein: CASSFGLDTEAFF.

This clone was observed a handful of times. The chain recombines TRBV2 with TRBJ2-7; TRBD1 is a possible D gene (5 bases). Germline CDR1 is SNHLY and CDR2 is FYNNEI. Trimming took off 2 bases at V and 6 bases at J, with 14 bases between the two ends. CDR3 length equals 14 residues. As DNA, the CDR3 is TGTGCCAGCAGTGAAAGTCCAGGGTATAGCGAGCAGTACTTC. Its protein is CASSESPGYSEQYF.

The V call is TRBV4-1, the J call TRBJ1-5, with D uncertain. Trimming left V 0 bases short and J 2 bases short, with 14 bases between. The CDR3 is made up of 17 amino acids. From germline, CDR1 is MGHRA and CDR2 YSYEKL. The CDR3 is CASSQDPFESGNQPQHF. The CDR3 nucleotides read TGCGCCAGCAGCCAAGACCCCTTCGAATCGGGCAATCAGCCCCAGCATTTT.

This clone has more than one count but fewer than ten. This chain joins TRBV15 and TRBJ2-3; 12 nucleotides match TRBD2. The CDR3 totals 16 residues. V gave up 3 bases and J gave up 4 bases; unmatched junction bases: 5. In germline, CDR1 is LNHNV, CDR2 YYDKDF (reference sequence). The CDR3 DNA follows: TGTGCCACCAGCAGGTTGACTAGCGGGGGCGCAGATACGCAGTATTTT. Its translation is CATSRLTSGGADTQYF.

V gene TRBV5-1 combines with J gene TRBJ2-2; the D gene is possibly TRBD1 (5 bases). Trimming cost V 0 bases and J 5 bases, with 8 bases left between them. The CDR3 runs 14 residues. Germline values: CDR1 SGHRS, CDR2 YFSETQ. CDR3 amino acids: CASSLAQGTGELFF. The DNA for the CDR3 is TGCGCCAGCAGCTTGGCCCAGGGAACCGGGGAGCTGTTTTTT.

This clone has more than one count but fewer than ten. This chain links TRBV4-3 with TRBJ2-3; 9 bases align to TRBD2. Germline CDR1 LGHNA, CDR2 YSLEER. The CDR3 has 16 residues. The trim removed 0 bases at V and 11 bases at J, leaving 12 bases unmatched. The CDR3 bases are TGCGCCAGCAGCCAAGACAATAGCGGGGGTCGCTCCGGGCAGTATTTT. Residues: CASSQDNSGGRSGQYF.

V usage is TRBV5-1 and J usage is TRBJ2-1, with 7 positions matching TRBD1. The V gene's germline CDR1 is SGHRS and CDR2 YFSETQ. This CDR3 spans 16 amino acids. V lost 2 bases, J lost 8 bases, and 13 bases stayed unmatched. The CDR3 sequence: CASSFAGTALGDEQFF. CDR3 nucleotides: TGCGCCAGCAGCTTCGCCGGGACAGCTCTTGGGGATGAGCAGTTCTTC.

V usage is TRBV7-9 and J usage is TRBJ2-7; perhaps TRBD2 as D (6 bases). V gave up 3 bases and J gave up 5 bases, with 11 bases separating them. CDR1 and CDR2 from the germline V gene are SEHNR and FQNEAQ (reference sequence). CDR3 length: 13 amino acids. CDR3 loop: CASSFSLANEQYF. CDR3 nucleotide sequence: TGTGCCAGCAGCTTTTCGCTAGCGAACGAGCAGTACTTC. Combining the CDR3 with reference TRBV7-9 and TRBJ2-7 gives the whole variable domain DTGVSQNPRHKITKRGQNVTFRCDPISEHNRLYWYRQTLGQGPEFLTYFQNEAQLEKSRLLSDRFSAERPKGSFSTLEIQRTEQGDSAMYLCASSFSLANEQYFGPGTRLTVT.

This clone was picked up a small number of times. The CDR3 region has the DNA TGTGCCAGCAGTTTAAATAGGGGGCTAGACAATCAGCCCCAGCATTTT. This codes for CASSLNRGLDNQPQHF. V usage is TRBV28 and J usage is TRBJ1-5; 7 bases fit TRBD1. Germline CDR1 and CDR2: MDHEN and SYDVKM. Trimming cost V 2 bases and J 3 bases; bases outside gene matches: 7. This CDR3 comprises 16 residues. Supplemented by reference TRBV28 and TRBJ1-5, the full variable domain reads DVKVTQSSRYLVKRTGEKVFLECVQDMDHENMFWYRQDPGLGLRLIYFSYDVKMKEKGDIPEGYSVSREKKERFSLILESASTNQTSMYLCASSLNRGLDNQPQHFGDGTRLSIL.

This clone turned up a few times. The CDR3, as DNA: TGTGCCAGCAGCTTCCCCGCTAGCGGACAAGAGACCCAGTACTTC. Translated: CASSFPASGQETQYF. This sequence joins TRBV7-3 and TRBJ2-5, with 7 bases lining up with TRBD2. Germline V lookup: CDR1 SGHTA, CDR2 FQGTGA. Trimming removed 3 bases from V and 2 bases from J; junction bases left unmatched: 6. This CDR3 contains 15 residues.

In this sample, this clone turned up a few times. The chain employs TRBV12-2 and TRBJ1-2. TRBV12-2 counts as a pseudogene. CDR3 length: 16 residues. As DNA, the CDR3 is TGTGCAAGTCGCTTGGGAATTGCAGACGCAACGGGGGGCTACACCTTC. This sequence encodes CASRLGIADATGGYTF.

The rearrangement links TRBV5-1 to TRBJ1-2, with 10 bases identical to TRBD1. This CDR3 has 16 residues. Unmatched junction bases numbered 4, after V lost 0 bases and J lost 2 bases. Germline-derived CDR1 and CDR2 are SGHRS and YFSETQ. The chain's CDR3 is CASSLEGDRGNYGYTF. CDR3 nucleotides: TGCGCCAGCAGCTTGGAGGGGGACAGGGGAAACTATGGCTACACCTTC.

The table lists this clone with a few counts. The chain carries TRBV28 and TRBJ2-7; the match to TRBD2 covers 7 bases. Germline CDR1 and CDR2: MDHEN and SYDVKM. CDR3 length equals 14 residues. The ends lost 2 bases at V and 5 bases at J; junction bases unmatched: 6. This CDR3 reads CASSLLAGRDEQYF. In DNA, the CDR3 is TGTGCCAGCAGTTTACTCGCAGGGAGGGACGAGCAGTACTTC. Full variable domain (remainder filled in from reference TRBV28 and TRBJ2-7): DVKVTQSSRYLVKRTGEKVFLECVQDMDHENMFWYRQDPGLGLRLIYFSYDVKMKEKGDIPEGYSVSREKKERFSLILESASTNQTSMYLCASSLLAGRDEQYFGPGTRLTVT.

This rearrangement joins TRBV9 to TRBJ1-2; no reliable D call. Per the germline V gene, CDR1 is SGDLS and CDR2 is YYNGEE. V shed 0 bases and J shed 4 bases, with 10 bases lying between them. The CDR3 contains 14 residues. This CDR3 is CASSVDEDRYGYTF. DNA of the CDR3: TGTGCCAGCAGCGTAGATGAGGATCGCTATGGCTACACCTTC.

The chain recombines TRBV28 with TRBJ1-4; D call uncertain. Germline V gives CDR1 MDHEN, CDR2 SYDVKM. The CDR3 has 12 residues. V dropped 3 bases and J dropped 8 bases, with 7 bases sitting between them. This CDR3 reads CASSFRGEKLFF. The CDR3 region has the DNA TGTGCCAGCAGTTTTAGAGGGGAAAAACTGTTTTTT.

This clone was picked up a small number of times. The chain employs TRBV4-3 and TRBJ2-1; TRBD2 might be the D (6 bases). CDR3 length equals 14 residues. The V end lost 5 bases, the J end lost 5 bases, and 13 bases lay between the germline ends. Per the germline V gene, CDR1 is LGHNA and CDR2 is YSLEER. CDR3 protein: CASSLEGYNNEQFF. DNA for the CDR3: TGCGCCAGCAGCTTGGAGGGCTATAACAATGAGCAGTTCTTC.

V is TRBV29-1 and J is TRBJ1-1; no clear D gene. CDR1 SQVTM and CDR2 ANQGSEA come from the germline V gene. The CDR3 totals 12 residues. Between the trimmed V and J ends, which lost 7 bases and 7 bases, there was a span of 16 bases. In DNA form, the CDR3 reads TGCAGCGCCCTAGCGGACGGGTATGAAGCTTTCTTT. Amino acids: CSALADGYEAFF.

CDR3 bases: TGTGCCAGCAGCTTAGCCCAACAAGAGACCCAGTACTTC. It codes for CASSLAQQETQYF. J is TRBJ2-5 and V is TRBV7-2, with unresolved D. This CDR3 is 13 amino acids long. Trimming pared 0 bases from V and 2 bases from J, leaving 4 bases between. Germline V gene lookup returns CDR1 SGHTA and CDR2 FQGNSA.

The chain carries TRBV28 and TRBJ1-5; D uncertain. CDR3 length: 13 amino acids. Deletions cut 6 bases from V and 4 bases from J, with 10 bases between. Germline values: CDR1 MDHEN, CDR2 SYDVKM. CDR3 coding DNA: TGTGCCAGCAGGGCGCCCGGGAATCAGCCCCAGCATTTT. Protein: CASRAPGNQPQHF.